The present T cell receptor beta chain was sequenced within a study of patients and donors after allogeneic stem cell transplantation. This clonotype was found many times. TCRdb redid the calling of the RT-PCR reads with MiXCR, one entry per CDR3 protein. The sample consists of some 880,000 distinct CDR3 sequences, 15% to 20% of them appearing once. Germline lookup yields CDR1 SGHRS and CDR2 YFSETQ. The CDR3 consists of 14 residues. V lost 6 bases and J lost 2, with 13 bases in between. Source material: blood, either unsorted or a sorted T cell fraction (not recorded which). The clonotype comes from a human donor who was either an allogeneic HSCT recipient or a stem cell or donor lymphocyte infusion donor (not recorded which). It is not recorded whose cells these are; they may come from a transplant donor. The rearrangement links TRBV5-1 to TRBJ2-3, with D perhaps matching TRBD1 or TRBD2 (5 bases each). The CDR3 spells CASNRDAYTDTQYF. As DNA, the CDR3 is TGCGCCAGCAACCGGGACGCGTACACAGATACGCAGTATTTT.